What follows is one T cell receptor beta chain and its context. The length of the CDR3 is 12 residues. Germline V gene sequence: CDR1 SGHNT, CDR2 YYREEE (reference sequence). V shed 5 bases, J shed 8 bases, and the junction held 4 bases outside the gene matches. The sample is drawn from a study of T cells in Graves' hyperthyroidism and ophthalmopathy. The source material, RNA transcripts, was used to amplify TCR beta CDR3 regions. A set of HTBI primers served as the primers for a first-round RT-PCR of the TCR CDR3. TCRdb analysed the multiplex PCR reads with MiXCR anew, one entry per CDR3 protein. The repertoire holds some 620,000 distinct CDR3 sequences, with around 15% as singletons. It was less than 13 ml of fresh peripheral blood that supplied the PBMCs.

Sequencing used blood. The J gene is TRBJ2-1, the V gene TRBV5-4, with 7 bases aligning to TRBD2. This TCR derives from a woman in her twenties or thirties with Graves' hyperthyroidism. As DNA, the CDR3 is TGTGCCAGCAGTCGACTAGCTGATGAGCAGTTCTTC. Its translation is CASSRLADEQFF.